This paragraph covers one T cell receptor (beta chain) sequence. No antigen is known for it. The V gene's germline CDR1 is MNHNS and CDR2 SASEGT. The CDR3 totals 19 residues. Trimming removed 2 bases from V and 2 bases from J; junction bases left unmatched: 14. The data were taken from a study of human versus mouse CDR3 diversity and MHC coevolution. Study information: Valid reads per sample ranged from roughly 5.5 x 10^6 to 1.8 x 10^7.

Study outcomes and limitations: Compared with mice, human CDR3s carried more deletions and insertions on average.

Method: immunoSEQ multiplex PCR; TCRdb's copy keeps in-frame clones and lacks some. In the table there are some 60,000 clones, 94% of which are singletons. This rearrangement joins TRBV6-1 to TRBJ2-5, with 10 bases identical to TRBD2. Sequenced: naive CD4+ T cells from blood. Subset noted: CD45RO-negative CD62L-positive naive CD4 T cells. This receptor was obtained from a person aged 55 to 69 in good health. The CDR3 DNA sequence: TGTGCCAGCAGTGAAATGGTGGGTAGCGGGAGGACTCAGCAAGAGACCCAGTACTTC. Amino acid sequence: CASSEMVGSGRTQQETQYF.